This T cell receptor beta chain came from a study of vaccination effects on CD4 cells after COVID-19 (dated by TCRdb to about 2022). At the level of the whole study: Post-vaccine samples across the study were collected a median of 72 days after the second dose, with a range of 14 to 241. Cultures from other donors in the study were sequenced with the Oncomine TCR Beta short-read assay on an Illumina iSeq 100. SARS-CoV-2 spike-specific CD4+ TCR repertoires were compared before and after mRNA vaccination in COVID-19 convalescent patients and in infection-naive vaccine recipients. Altogether, around 11 COVID-19 convalescent patients and 4 SARS-CoV-2-naive healthy vaccine recipients made up the full study. Results the study describes overall, beyond this receptor: Limitations of the study were the small number of convalescent patients and the absence of early post-infection timepoints. In healthy vaccine recipients, vaccine-induced clones were almost all SARS-CoV-2 mono-reactive, with only 1 of 255 cross-reactive with common cold coronaviruses. Clones induced by infection and clones induced by vaccination both contracted markedly at late timepoints after vaccination, which fits with T cell responses waning over time.

To prepare the library, the immunoSEQ multiplex PCR assay was applied. TCR beta CDR3 sequencing was performed on DNA from the cultured, isolated CD4+ T cells. In the paper's pipeline: Non-productive TCR sequences were removed, reads were trimmed to the CDR3 region, and CDR3s of at least 7 amino acids were retained. Antigen-specific clonotypes were identified with the MANAFEST web app by comparing expansion in peptide wells against reference cultures. To count as positive, a clone had to show expansion at FDR<0.05 compared with the reference and with all other wells, an odds ratio above 5, and a frequency above 0.1% in two replicate wells. Cross-reactive clonotypes were defined as significantly expanded in SARS-CoV-2 spike wells and in at least one common cold coronavirus spike condition. CDR3 similarity was assessed by Levenshtein distance with the stringdist R package, and unrooted trees were built with ape in R 3.6.1. Not all clones reach the TCRdb copy of this immuneACCESS table, which keeps in-frame sequences only. Checked studies attribute under half of the gap to unresolved V genes and leave the rest unexplained. From that table come the V and J calls and clone size; the DNA was used to work out D and trimming. The sample yields around 65,000 clones; 60% to 75% were counted once. The ten most abundant clones make up around 1.3% of the sample.

A word on this clone: Its antigen target is currently unknown. No much larger clone is present one base from it, and per-base qualities are unavailable.

The CDR3 covers 14 residues, taking in both the cysteine and the phenylalanine. Only the CDR3 part of the read is kept: 42 bases, read in frame from the first base. As encoded in the germline V gene, CDR1 is MGHRA while CDR2 is YSYEKL. The germline V and J ends show losses of 1 base and 4 bases respectively, and no gene match explains 2 bases of the junction. In the ViraFEST assay, PBMC were stimulated with viral peptide pools, and TCR sequencing was then used to find antigen-specific CD4+ T cell clonotypes based on their expansion. After 10 to 11 days of culture, CD4+ T cells were isolated with the EasySep CD4+ T cell isolation kit. Each participant received two doses of an mRNA SARS-CoV-2 vaccine, either BNT162b2 or mRNA-1273. Negative nucleocapsid antibody results before and after vaccination confirmed that the healthy vaccine recipients had no prior SARS-CoV-2 infection. Each well held fewer than 2.5 million PBMC cultured in IMDM containing approximately 5.2% human AB serum, roughly 9.6 IU/ml IL-2 and gentamicin, along with roughly 10 ug/ml peptides. On days 3 and 7, half of the culture medium was replaced with fresh IL-2-containing medium. Unless otherwise noted, each peptide stimulation condition was cultured in triplicate wells. Using Ficoll-Paque Plus gradient centrifugation, PBMC were separated from whole blood and then either used fresh or cryopreserved at -140C. The spike proteins of SARS-CoV-2 and of the common cold coronaviruses HCoV-NL63, HCoV-OC43 and HCoV-229E were spanned by overlapping peptide pools. Genomic DNA was extracted from cultured CD4+ T cells with the QIAamp micro DNA kit.

The sample in question was CD4+ T cells from PBMCs cultured with HCoV-229E spike peptides, obtained after COVID-19 vaccination. Interpreted using the paper, the cell subset or site label stands for: HCoV-229E spike overlapping peptide pool stimulation. This TCR was sampled from a human donor who received a COVID-19 vaccine. Recombination joined TRBV4-1 with TRBJ2-3; 7 junctional bases match TRBD2. CDR3 reads: CASSQGLASDTQYF. The nucleotide sequence reads TGCGCCAGCAGCCAAGGACTAGCCTCAGATACGCAGTATTTT.